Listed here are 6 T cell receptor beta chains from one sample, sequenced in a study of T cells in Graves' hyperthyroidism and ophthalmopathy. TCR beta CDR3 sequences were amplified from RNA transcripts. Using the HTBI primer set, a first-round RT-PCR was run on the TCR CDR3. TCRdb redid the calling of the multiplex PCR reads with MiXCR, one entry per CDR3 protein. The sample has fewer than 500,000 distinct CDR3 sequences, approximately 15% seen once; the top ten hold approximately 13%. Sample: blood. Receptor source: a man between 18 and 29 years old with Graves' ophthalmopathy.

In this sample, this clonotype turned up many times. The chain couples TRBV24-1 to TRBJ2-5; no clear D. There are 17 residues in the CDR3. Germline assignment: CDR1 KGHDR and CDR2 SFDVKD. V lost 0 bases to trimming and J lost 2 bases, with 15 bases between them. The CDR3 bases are TGTGCCACCAGTGATTTGCCCACGGCAGGTACTCAAGAGACCCAGTACTTC. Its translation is CATSDLPTAGTQETQYF.

CDR3: CASRPPGSSNEQYF. In nucleotides, the CDR3 is TGTGCCAGCAGGCCCCCAGGGTCTTCGAACGAGCAGTACTTC. The genes are TRBV27 and TRBJ2-7; weak D call: TRBD1 (5 bases). V dropped 6 bases and J dropped 5 bases, with 17 bases sitting between them. The CDR3 has 14 residues. CDR1 and CDR2 (germline): MNHEY, SMNVEV (reference sequence).

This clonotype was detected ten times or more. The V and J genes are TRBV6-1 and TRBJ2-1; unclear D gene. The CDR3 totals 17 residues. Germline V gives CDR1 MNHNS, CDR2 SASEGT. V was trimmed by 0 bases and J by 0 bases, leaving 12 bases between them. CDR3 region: CASSEALYFSSYNEQFF. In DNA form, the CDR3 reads TGTGCCAGCAGTGAAGCGCTTTACTTCAGCTCCTACAATGAGCAGTTCTTC.

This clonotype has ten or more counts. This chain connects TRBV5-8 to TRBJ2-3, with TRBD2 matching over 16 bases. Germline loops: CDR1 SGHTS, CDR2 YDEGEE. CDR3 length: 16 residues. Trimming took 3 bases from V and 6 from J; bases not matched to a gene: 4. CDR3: CASSSGTSGGADTQYF. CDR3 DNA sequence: TGTGCCAGCAGCTCGGGGACTAGCGGGGGGGCCGATACGCAGTATTTT.

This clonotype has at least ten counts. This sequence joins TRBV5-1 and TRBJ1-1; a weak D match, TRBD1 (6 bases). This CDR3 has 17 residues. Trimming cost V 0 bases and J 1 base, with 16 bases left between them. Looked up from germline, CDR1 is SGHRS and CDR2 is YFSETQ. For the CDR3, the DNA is TGCGCCAGCAGCTTGGATATGTCCAGGGGTAAGAACACTGAAGCTTTCTTT. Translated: CASSLDMSRGKNTEAFF.

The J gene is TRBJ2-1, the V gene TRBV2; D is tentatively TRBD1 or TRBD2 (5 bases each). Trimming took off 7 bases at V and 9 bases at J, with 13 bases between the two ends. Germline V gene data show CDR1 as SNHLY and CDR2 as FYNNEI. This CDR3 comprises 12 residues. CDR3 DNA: TGTGCCAGCACCCGAACGGGACGTGAGCAGTTCTTC. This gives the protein CASTRTGREQFF. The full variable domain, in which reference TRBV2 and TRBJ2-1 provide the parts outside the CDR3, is EPEVTQTPSHQVTQMGQEVILRCVPISNHLYFYWYRQILGQKVEFLVSFYNNEISEKSEIFDDQFSVERPDGSNFTLKIRSTKLEDSAMYFCASTRTGREQFFGPGTRLTVL.